The T cell receptor (beta chain) described here comes from a study of a mutant IDH1 vaccine in newly diagnosed glioma. The repertoire was sequenced with immunoSEQ multiplex PCR; TCRdb's copy has only in-frame clones and lacks some. The data hold about 30,000 clones, with nearly 90% observed a single time. Time point meaning: week 11, during vaccination. Topical imiquimod was applied with each vaccine dose, which held 300 ug of mutant IDH1 20-mer peptide. Regarding this clone: Its target is unknown.

The CDR3 spans 13 residues. Germline CDR1 ENHRY, CDR2 SYGVKD. V lost 3 bases and J 5 bases, leaving 10 bases between the germline ends. The source material was PBMCs, sampled from a glioma patient whose treatment included an IDH1 peptide vaccine. This sequence was found in a man younger than 35 with glioma. V and J are TRBV10-3 and TRBJ1-2, with unresolved D. CDR3 loop: CAISDNVIYGYTF. CDR3 in DNA: TGTGCCATCAGTGATAATGTAATTTATGGCTACACCTTC.